This paragraph reports one T cell receptor (beta chain). Its target is unknown. The data originate from a study of T cell responses to AZD1222 COVID-19 vaccine. Study observations and caveats: Vaccine-associated CD4 TCRs spanned spike, dominant at 160-218 and 743-854. Donors were chiefly white British, with a greater number of females, and clonal diversity was perhaps underestimated. Epitopes outside B.1.351 and B.1.1.7 mutated regions reportedly drew nearly half of spike TCRs. Baseline serostatus was positive in only a handful of AZD1222 recipients.

The table came from immunoSEQ multiplex PCR; TCRdb's copy has only in-frame clones and leaves some out. The sample lists approximately 130,000 clones; 80% to 95% were seen once. This specimen was peripheral blood, taken on day 0 of AZD1222 vaccination. The receptor comes from an adult in good health.

CDR3 region: CAISPTGGRAEAFF. CDR3 nucleotides: TGTGCCATCAGCCCGACAGGGGGCCGGGCTGAAGCTTTCTTT. V is TRBV10-3 and J is TRBJ1-1, with TRBD1 matching 10 bases. Germline loops: CDR1 ENHRY, CDR2 SYGVKD. V lost 6 bases and J lost 6; bases outside the gene matches: 7. The CDR3 contains 14 residues.